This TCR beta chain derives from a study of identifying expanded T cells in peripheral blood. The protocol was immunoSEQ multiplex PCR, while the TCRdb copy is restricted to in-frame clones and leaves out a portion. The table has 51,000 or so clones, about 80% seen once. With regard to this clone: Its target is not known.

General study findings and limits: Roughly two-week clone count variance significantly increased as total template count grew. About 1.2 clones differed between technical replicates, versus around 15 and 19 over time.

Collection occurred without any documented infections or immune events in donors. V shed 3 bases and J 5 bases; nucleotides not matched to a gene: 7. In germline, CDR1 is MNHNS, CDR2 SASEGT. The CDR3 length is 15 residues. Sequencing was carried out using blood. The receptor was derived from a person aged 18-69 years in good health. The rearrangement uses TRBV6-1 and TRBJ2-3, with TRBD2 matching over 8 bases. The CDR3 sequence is CASSERGAPRDTQYF. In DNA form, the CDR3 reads TGTGCCAGCAGTGAGCGGGGGGCGCCCCGAGATACGCAGTATTTT.